These 7 T cell receptor beta chains came from one sample sequenced in a study of blood T cells in healthy people across ages. The authors ran a second PCR of about 6 to 11 cycles using a sample-barcoded 5' primer and a J-beta primer mix. MiXCR was run by TCRdb on the 5' RACE reads, yielding one entry per CDR3 protein. The sample shows about 640,000 distinct CDR3 sequences, approximately 59% of them seen only once. The specimen was blood. All receptors derive from a man aged 55 to 70 in good health.

V gene TRBV5-1 combines with J gene TRBJ2-1, with unresolved D. The germline CDR1 and CDR2 sequences are SGHRS and YFSETQ. V lost 0 bases and J 9 bases, leaving 16 bases between the germline ends. The CDR3 is 15 amino acids. This CDR3 is CASSLVGTFPGEQFF. CDR3 nucleotides: TGCGCCAGCAGCTTGGTGGGAACCTTTCCGGGTGAGCAGTTCTTC. The whole variable domain, filled in from reference TRBV5-1 and TRBJ2-1, reads KAGVTQTPRYLIKTRGQQVTLSCSPISGHRSVSWYQQTPGQGLQFLFEYFSETQRNKGNFPGRFSGRQFSNSRSEMNVSTLELGDSALYLCASSLVGTFPGEQFFGPGTRLTVL.

The rearrangement uses TRBV10-3 and TRBJ1-1, with D possibly being TRBD1 (6 bases). The germline CDR1 and CDR2 sequences are ENHRY and SYGVKD. The CDR3 sequence is 15 residues long. V was cut by 7 bases and J by 1 base, with 16 bases left in between. The CDR3 DNA follows: TGTGCCATCACCTCCATAGGGGGTGGGAACACTGAAGCTTTCTTT. Its protein product is CAITSIGGGNTEAFF.

This chain links TRBV12-3 or TRBV12-4 with TRBJ1-2, with D maybe TRBD1 (6 bases). This CDR3 contains 14 residues. Deletions cut 6 bases from V and 1 base from J, with 12 bases between. This CDR3 reads CASRGTGFNYGYTF. The CDR3 DNA is TGTGCCAGCAGGGGCACAGGGTTTAACTATGGCTACACCTTC.

On this clonotype itself: A much more abundant neighbour one base away suggests this may be a read error. CDR3 sequence reads: CASSPSGRSLNERFF. The CDR3 DNA sequence: TGTGCCAGCAGCCCCAGCGGGAGATCGCTTAATGAGCGGTTCTTC. The chain links TRBV3-1 to TRBJ2-1; 8 nucleotides align to TRBD2. Germline V CDR1 and CDR2: LGHDT, YNNKEL (reference sequence). The CDR3 runs to 15 residues.

The chain employs TRBV4-2 and TRBJ2-5; D remains unclear. Trimming cost V 0 bases and J 1 base, with 6 bases left between them. The CDR3 spans 14 residues. Germline-derived CDR1 and CDR2 are LGHNA and YNFKEQ. The CDR3 DNA sequence: TGTGCCAGCAGCCAAGAGCCACGCCAAGAGACCCAGTACTTC. It is translated as CASSQEPRQETQYF.

This clonotype is a singleton in its sample. The genes are TRBV6-6 and TRBJ1-2; maybe TRBD1 (5 bases). Looked up from germline, CDR1 is MNHNY and CDR2 is SVGAGI (reference sequence). Between the trimmed V and J ends, which lost 2 bases and 9 bases, there was a span of 13 bases. This CDR3 is built from 13 residues. CDR3 amino acids: CASSYGQGSSYTF. DNA for the CDR3: TGTGCCAGCAGTTACGGGCAGGGAAGTAGCTACACCTTC.

The chain has TRBV5-1 and TRBJ2-7; D is unclear. The CDR3 totals 13 residues. CDR1 and CDR2 from the germline V gene are SGHRS and YFSETQ. V shed 0 bases and J shed 2 bases, with 6 bases lying between them. CDR3 nucleotides: TGCGCCAGCAGCTTGGCCAGGCCCTACGAGCAGTACTTC. Protein sequence: CASSLARPYEQYF.